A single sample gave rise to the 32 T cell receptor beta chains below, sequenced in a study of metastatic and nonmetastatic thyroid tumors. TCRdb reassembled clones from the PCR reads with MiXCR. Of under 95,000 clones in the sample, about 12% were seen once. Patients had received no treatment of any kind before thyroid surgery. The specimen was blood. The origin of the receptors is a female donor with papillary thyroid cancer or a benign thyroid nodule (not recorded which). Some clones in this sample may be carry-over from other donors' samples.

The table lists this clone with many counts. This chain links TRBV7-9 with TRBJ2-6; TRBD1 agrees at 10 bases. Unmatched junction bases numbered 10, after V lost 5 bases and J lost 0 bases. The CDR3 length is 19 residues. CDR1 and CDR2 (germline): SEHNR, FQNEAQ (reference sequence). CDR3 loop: CASSRNPGQGHSGANVLTF. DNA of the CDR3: TGTGCCAGCAGCAGGAACCCGGGACAGGGGCACTCTGGGGCCAACGTCCTGACTTTC.

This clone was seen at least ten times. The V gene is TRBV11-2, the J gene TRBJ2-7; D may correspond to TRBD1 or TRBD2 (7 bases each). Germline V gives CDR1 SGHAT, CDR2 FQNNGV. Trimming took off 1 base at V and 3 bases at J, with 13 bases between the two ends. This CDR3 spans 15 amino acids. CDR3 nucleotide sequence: TGTGCCAGCAGCTTAGTAGGGGGCGGGAGCTACGAGCAGTACTTC. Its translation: CASSLVGGGSYEQYF.

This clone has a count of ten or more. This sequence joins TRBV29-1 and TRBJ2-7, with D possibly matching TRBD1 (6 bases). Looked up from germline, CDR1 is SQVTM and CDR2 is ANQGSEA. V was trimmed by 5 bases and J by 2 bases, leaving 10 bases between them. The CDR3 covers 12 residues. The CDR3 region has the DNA TGCAGCGTTTCCCAGGGGCCCTACGAGCAGTACTTC. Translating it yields CSVSQGPYEQYF.

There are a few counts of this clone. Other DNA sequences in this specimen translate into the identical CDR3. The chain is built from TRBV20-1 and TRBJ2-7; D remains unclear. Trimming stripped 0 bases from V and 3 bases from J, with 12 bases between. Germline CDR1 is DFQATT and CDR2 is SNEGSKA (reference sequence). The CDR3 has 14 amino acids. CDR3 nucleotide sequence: TGCAGTGCTAGAGAGCCGACTTCACACTACGAGCAGTACTTC. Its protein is CSAREPTSHYEQYF.

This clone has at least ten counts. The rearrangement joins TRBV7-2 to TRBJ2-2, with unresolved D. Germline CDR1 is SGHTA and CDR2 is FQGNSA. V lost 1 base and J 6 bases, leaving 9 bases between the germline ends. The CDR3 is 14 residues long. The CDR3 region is CASSLDAIPGELFF. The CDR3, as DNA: TGTGCCAGCAGCTTAGACGCTATACCCGGGGAGCTGTTTTTT. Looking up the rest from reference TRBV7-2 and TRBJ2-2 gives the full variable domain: GAGVSQSPSNKVTEKGKDVELRCDPISGHTALYWYRQSLGQGLEFLIYFQGNSAPDKSGLPSDRFSAERTGGSVSTLTIQRTQQEDSAVYLCASSLDAIPGELFFGEGSRLTVL.

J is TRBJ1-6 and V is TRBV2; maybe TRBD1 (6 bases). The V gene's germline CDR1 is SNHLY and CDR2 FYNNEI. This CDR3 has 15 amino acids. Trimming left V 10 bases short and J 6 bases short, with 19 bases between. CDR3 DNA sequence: TGTGCCACGCTTCCCACGGGGGGGCCTAATTCACCCCTCCACTTT. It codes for CATLPTGGPNSPLHF.

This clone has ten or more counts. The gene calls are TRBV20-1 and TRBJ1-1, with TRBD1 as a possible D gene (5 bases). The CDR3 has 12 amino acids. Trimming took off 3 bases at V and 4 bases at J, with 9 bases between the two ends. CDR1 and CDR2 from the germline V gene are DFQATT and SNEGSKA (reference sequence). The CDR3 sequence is CSASRQFTEAFF. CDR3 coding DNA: TGCAGTGCTAGTAGACAGTTCACTGAAGCTTTCTTT.

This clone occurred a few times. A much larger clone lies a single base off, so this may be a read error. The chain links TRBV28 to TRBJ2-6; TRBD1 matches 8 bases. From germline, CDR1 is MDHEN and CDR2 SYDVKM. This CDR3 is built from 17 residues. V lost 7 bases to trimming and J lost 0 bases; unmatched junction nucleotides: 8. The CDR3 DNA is TGTGCCAGCAACTCAGGGGGCTTCTTCTCTGGGGCCAACGTCCTGACTTTC. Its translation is CASNSGGFFSGANVLTF.

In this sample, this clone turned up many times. CDR3 nucleotides: TGTGCCAAGTCAAGAAAGGTGCAGCCCCAGCATTTT. Amino acid sequence: CAKSRKVQPQHF. The gene calls are TRBV6-4 and TRBJ1-5, with D unresolved. The germline V gene has CDR1 MRHNA and CDR2 SNTAGT. The CDR3 is 12 residues long. V shed 10 bases and J shed 7 bases, with 14 bases lying between them.

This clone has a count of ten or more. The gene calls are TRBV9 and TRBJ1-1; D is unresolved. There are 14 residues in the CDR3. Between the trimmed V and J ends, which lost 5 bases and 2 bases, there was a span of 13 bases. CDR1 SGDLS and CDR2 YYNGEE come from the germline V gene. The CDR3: CASRPGPGNTEAFF. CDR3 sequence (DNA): TGTGCCAGCAGACCAGGACCGGGAAACACTGAAGCTTTCTTT. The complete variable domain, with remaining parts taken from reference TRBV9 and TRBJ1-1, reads DSGVTQTPKHLITATGQRVTLRCSPRSGDLSVYWYQQSLDQGLQFLIQYYNGEERAKGNILERFSAQQFPDLHSELNLSSLELGDSALYFCASRPGPGNTEAFFGQGTRLTVV.

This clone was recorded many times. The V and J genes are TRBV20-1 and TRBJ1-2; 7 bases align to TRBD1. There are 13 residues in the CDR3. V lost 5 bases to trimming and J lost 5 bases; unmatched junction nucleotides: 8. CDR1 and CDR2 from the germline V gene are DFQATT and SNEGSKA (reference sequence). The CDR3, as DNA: TGCAGTGCTGGTCCGGGACAGCGATATGGCTACACCTTC. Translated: CSAGPGQRYGYTF.

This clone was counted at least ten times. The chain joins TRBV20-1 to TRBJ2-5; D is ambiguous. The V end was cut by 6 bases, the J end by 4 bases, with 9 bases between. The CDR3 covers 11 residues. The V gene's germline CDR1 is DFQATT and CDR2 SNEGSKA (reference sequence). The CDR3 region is CSATKGETQYF. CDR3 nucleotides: TGCAGTGCAACAAAGGGAGAGACCCAGTACTTC.

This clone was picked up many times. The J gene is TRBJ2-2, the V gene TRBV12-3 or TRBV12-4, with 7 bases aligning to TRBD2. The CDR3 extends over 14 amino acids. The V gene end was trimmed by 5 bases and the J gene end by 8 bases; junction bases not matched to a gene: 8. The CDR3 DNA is TGTGCCAGCAGTCCTCAGACTAGCTCGGGGGAGCTGTTTTTT. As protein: CASSPQTSSGELFF.

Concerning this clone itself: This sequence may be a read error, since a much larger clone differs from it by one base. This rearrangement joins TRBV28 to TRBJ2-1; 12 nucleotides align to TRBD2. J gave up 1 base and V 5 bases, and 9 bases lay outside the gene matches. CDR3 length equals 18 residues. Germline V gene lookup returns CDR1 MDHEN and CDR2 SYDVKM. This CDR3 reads CASSTLYGLAGSYNEQFF. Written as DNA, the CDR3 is TGTGCCAGCAGTACCCTCTACGGACTAGCGGGATCCTACAATGAGCAGTTCTTC.

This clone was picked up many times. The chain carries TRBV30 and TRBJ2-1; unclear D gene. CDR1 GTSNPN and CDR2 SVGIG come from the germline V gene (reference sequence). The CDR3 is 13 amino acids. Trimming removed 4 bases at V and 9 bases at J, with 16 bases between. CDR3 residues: CAWKNLVGPEQFF. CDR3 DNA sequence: TGTGCCTGGAAGAATCTAGTCGGGCCTGAGCAGTTCTTC.

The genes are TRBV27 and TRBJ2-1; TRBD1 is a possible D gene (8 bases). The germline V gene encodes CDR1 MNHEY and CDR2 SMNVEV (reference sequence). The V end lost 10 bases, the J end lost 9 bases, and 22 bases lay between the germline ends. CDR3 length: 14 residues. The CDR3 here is CANRGRGTIFEQFF. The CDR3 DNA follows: TGTGCCAACAGGGGGAGGGGGACTATCTTTGAGCAGTTCTTC.

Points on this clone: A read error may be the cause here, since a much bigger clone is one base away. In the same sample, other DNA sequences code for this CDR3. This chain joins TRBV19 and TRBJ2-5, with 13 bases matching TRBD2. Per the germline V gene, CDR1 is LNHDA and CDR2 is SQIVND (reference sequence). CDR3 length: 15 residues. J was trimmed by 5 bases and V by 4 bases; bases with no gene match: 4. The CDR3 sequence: CASSRLAGGGETQYF. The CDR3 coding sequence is TGTGCCAGTAGTAGACTAGCGGGAGGCGGCGAGACCCAGTACTTC.

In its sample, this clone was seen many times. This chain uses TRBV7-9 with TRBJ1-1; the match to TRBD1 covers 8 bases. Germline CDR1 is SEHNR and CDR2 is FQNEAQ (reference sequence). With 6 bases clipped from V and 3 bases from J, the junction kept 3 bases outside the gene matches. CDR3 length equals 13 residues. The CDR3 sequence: CASRTTGDTEAFF. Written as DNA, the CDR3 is TGTGCCAGCAGAACGACAGGGGACACTGAAGCTTTCTTT. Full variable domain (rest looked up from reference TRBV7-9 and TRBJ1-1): DTGVSQNPRHKITKRGQNVTFRCDPISEHNRLYWYRQTLGQGPEFLTYFQNEAQLEKSRLLSDRFSAERPKGSFSTLEIQRTEQGDSAMYLCASRTTGDTEAFFGQGTRLTVV.

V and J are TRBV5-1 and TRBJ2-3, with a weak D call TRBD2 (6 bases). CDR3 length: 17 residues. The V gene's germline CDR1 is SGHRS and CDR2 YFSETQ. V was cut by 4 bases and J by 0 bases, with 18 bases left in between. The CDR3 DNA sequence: TGCGCCAGCAGCCCCCGGGACTCAGAAACTAGCACAGATACGCAGTATTTT. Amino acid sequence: CASSPRDSETSTDTQYF.

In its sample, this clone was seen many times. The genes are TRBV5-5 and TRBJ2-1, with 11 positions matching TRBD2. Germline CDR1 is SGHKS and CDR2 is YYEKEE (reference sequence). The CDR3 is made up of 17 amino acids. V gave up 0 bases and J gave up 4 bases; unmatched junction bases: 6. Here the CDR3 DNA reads TGTGCCAGCAGCTTGGCCGGGGCTAGCGGGAGGTACAATGAGCAGTTCTTC. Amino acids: CASSLAGASGRYNEQFF.

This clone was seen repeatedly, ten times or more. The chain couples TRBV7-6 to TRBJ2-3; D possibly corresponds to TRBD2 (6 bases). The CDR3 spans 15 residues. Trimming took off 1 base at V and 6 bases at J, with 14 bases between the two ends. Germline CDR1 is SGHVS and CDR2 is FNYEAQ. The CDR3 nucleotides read TGTGCCAGCAGCTTAGAGGGTAGCGGTGGGGATACGCAGTATTTT. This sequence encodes CASSLEGSGGDTQYF.

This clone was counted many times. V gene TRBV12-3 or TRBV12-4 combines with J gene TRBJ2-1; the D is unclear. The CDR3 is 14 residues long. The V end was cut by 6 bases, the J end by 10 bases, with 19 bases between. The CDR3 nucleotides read TGTGCCAGCAGCCTCCTTTCCGGCCCTACGGAGCAGTTCTTC. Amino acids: CASSLLSGPTEQFF.

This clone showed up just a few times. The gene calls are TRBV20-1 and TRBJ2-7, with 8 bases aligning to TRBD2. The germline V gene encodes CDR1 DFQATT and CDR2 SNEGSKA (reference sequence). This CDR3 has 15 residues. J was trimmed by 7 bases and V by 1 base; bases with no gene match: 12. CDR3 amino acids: CSARAGSGTQKEQYF. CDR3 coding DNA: TGCAGTGCTAGAGCTGGTAGCGGGACCCAGAAAGAGCAGTACTTC.

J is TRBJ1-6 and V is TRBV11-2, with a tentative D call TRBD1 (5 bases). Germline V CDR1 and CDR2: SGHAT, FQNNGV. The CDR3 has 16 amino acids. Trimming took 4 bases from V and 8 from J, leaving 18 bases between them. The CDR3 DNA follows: TGTGCCAGCAGCTCAGGGTCGGGGGTGGTGGATTCACCCCTCCACTTT. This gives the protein CASSSGSGVVDSPLHF.

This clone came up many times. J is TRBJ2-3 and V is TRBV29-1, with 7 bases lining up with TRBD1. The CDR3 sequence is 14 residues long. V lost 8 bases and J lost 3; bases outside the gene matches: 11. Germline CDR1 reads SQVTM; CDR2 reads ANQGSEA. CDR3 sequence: CSPGQDYFTDTQYF. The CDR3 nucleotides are TGCAGCCCTGGACAGGATTACTTTACAGATACGCAGTATTTT.

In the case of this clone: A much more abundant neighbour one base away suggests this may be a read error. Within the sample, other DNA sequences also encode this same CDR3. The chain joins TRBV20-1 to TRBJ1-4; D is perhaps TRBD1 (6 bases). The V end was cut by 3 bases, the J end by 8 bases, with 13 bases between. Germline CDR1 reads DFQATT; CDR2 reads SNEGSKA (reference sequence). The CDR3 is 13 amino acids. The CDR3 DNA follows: TGCAGTGCTAGTAACAGGGAGGGAGAAAAACTGTTTTTT. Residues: CSASNREGEKLFF.

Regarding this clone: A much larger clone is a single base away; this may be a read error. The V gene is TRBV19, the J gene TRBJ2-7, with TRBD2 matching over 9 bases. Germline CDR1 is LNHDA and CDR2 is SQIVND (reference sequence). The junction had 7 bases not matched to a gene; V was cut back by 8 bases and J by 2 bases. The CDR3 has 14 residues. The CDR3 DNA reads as TGTGCCAGTTCTGGACTAGCGTTTCCCTACGAGCAGTACTTC. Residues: CASSGLAFPYEQYF. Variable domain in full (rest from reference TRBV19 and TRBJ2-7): DGGITQSPKYLFRKEGQNVTLSCEQNLNHDAMYWYRQDPGQGLRLIYYSQIVNDFQKGDIAEGYSVSREKKESFPLTVTSAQKNPTAFYLCASSGLAFPYEQYFGPGTRLTVT.

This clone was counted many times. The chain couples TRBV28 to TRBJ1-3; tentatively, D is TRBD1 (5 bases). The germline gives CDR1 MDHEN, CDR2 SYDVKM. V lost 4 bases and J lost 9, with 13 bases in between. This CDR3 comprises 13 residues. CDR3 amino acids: CASSSPGSRTIYF. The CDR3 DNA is TGTGCCAGCAGTTCGCCAGGGAGCCGCACCATATATTTT.

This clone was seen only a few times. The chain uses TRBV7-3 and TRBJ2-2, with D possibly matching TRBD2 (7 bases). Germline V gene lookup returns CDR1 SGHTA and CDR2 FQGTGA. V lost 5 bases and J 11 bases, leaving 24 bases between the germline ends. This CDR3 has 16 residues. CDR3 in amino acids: CASSARGLTTGCELFF. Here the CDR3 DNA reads TGTGCCAGCAGCGCGCGGGGGCTCACCACCGGGTGTGAGCTGTTTTTT.

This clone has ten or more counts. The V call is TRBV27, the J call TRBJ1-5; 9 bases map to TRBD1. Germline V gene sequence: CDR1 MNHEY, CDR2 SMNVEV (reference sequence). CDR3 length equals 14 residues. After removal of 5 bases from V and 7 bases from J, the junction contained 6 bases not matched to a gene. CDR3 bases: TGTGCCAGCAGTCCTCGGACAGGGGTGCAGCCCCAGCATTTT. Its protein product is CASSPRTGVQPQHF.

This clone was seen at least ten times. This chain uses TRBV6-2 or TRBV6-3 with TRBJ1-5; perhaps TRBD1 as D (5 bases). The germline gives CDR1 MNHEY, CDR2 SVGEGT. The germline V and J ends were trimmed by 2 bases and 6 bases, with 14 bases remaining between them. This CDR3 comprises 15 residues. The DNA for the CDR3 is TGTGCCAGCAGTTACGTTCGGCAGGGCGGTCAGCCCCAGCATTTT. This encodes CASSYVRQGGQPQHF.

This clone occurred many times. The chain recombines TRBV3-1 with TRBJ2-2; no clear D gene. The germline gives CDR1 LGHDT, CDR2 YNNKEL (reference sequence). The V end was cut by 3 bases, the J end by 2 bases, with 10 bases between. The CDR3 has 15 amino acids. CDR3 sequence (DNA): TGTGCCAGCAGCCATTGGCAAAGTAACACCGGGGAGCTGTTTTTT. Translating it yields CASSHWQSNTGELFF.